One T cell receptor beta chain is described in this entry. This may be a read error: a much more frequent sequence differs by one nucleotide. This same CDR3 is encoded by further DNA sequences in the sample. The sample belongs to a study of shared clonotypes between healthy human individuals. The ends were cut back, 0 bases at V and 0 bases at J, with 6 bases in the middle. The CDR3 covers 14 residues. Germline CDR1 reads SGHRS; CDR2 reads YFSETQ. The table came from immunoSEQ multiplex PCR; TCRdb's copy has only in-frame clones and leaves some out. The sample shows about 1.1 million clones, about four fifths of them seen only once.

The chain links TRBV5-1 to TRBJ1-1; tentative D call: TRBD1 (6 bases). This clonotype was obtained from a man between 18 and 35 years old in good health. Some clones in this sample may be carry-over from other donors' samples. The sequencing sample was made of memory CD4+ T cells from PBMCs. Sample subset: CD45RA-negative fraction. In DNA form, the CDR3 reads TGCGCCAGCAGCTTGGGGACAGTGAACACTGAAGCTTTCTTT. Amino acids: CASSLGTVNTEAFF.